This TCR beta chain was obtained from a study of blood T cells in healthy people across ages. Study at large: About one barcoded beta molecule was captured per two T cells (by template switching).

Each donor's blood draw was roughly 10 milliliters of peripheral blood. Researchers report isolating at least 7 million PBMCs per sample. Then a second PCR, running roughly 7 to 11 cycles, was carried out with a sample-barcoded 5' primer and a J-beta primer mix. TCRdb independently ran MiXCR on the 5' RACE reads; one entry per CDR3 protein. The sample includes about 800,000 distinct CDR3 sequences, just under 25% of them seen just once. The data were also submitted as part of a second study, on T cells of mothers and their children. From that report: Added by the second PCR's M1S primer were sample barcodes and 2-4 random nucleotides.

Sequencing was performed on blood. The receptor's source is a boy younger than 18 in good health.

CDR3 in amino acids: CATSDLGTGAVGDTQYF. CDR3 sequence (DNA): TGTGCCACCAGTGATTTAGGGACAGGGGCCGTGGGAGATACGCAGTATTTT. V gene TRBV24-1 combines with J gene TRBJ2-3, with 10 positions matching TRBD1. The CDR3 is 17 residues long. Germline loops: CDR1 KGHDR, CDR2 SFDVKD. J lost 5 bases, V lost 1 base, and 8 bases had no gene match.